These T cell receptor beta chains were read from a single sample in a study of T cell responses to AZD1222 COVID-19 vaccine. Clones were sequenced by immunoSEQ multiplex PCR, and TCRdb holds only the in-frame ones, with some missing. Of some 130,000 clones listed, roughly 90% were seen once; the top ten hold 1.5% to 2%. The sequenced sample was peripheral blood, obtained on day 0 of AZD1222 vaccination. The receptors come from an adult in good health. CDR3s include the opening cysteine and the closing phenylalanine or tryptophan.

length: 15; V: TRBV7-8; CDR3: CASSLERAQPGKLFF
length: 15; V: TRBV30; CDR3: CAWSRDRGGNQPQHF
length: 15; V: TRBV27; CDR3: CASSSSGHRSYGYTF
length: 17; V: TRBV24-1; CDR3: CATSDHAGSYSYNEQFF
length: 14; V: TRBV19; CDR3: CASKRQSPNTEAFF
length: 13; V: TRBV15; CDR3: CATSEGDSTEAFF
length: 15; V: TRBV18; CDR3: CASSPTRGGNNEQFF
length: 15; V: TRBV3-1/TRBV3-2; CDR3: CASSQAPTQVYGYTF
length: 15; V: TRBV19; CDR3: CASSIGWGAQETQYF
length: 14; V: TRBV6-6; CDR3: CASSYSKGQETQYF
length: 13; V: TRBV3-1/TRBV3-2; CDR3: CASQGGGQGEAFF
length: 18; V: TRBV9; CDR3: CASSVAGMGPSGSGELFF
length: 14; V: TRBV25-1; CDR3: CASNRGGVNYGYTF
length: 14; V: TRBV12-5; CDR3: CASGLGQGYQPQHF
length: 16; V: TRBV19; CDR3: CASSINYRQAIYGYTF
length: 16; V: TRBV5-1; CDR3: CASRSLTGETPGELFF
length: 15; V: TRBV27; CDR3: CASSPRLAGPNEQFF
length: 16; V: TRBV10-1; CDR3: CASSGSLGTPDEKLFF
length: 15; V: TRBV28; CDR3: CASSPQRGSYNEQFF
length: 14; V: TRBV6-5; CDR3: CASTVQGLAYGYTF
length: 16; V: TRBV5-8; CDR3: CASSSLREEPWNEQFF
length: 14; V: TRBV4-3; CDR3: CASSQEPGSYEQYF
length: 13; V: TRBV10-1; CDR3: CASSQTRGYEQYF
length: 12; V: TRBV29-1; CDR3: CSADRGTDTQYF
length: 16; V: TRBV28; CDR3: CASRPGEGAVNQPQHF
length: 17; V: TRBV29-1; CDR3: CSVLQGPKTRTNEKLFF
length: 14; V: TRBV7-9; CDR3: CASSPPSGHQEAFF